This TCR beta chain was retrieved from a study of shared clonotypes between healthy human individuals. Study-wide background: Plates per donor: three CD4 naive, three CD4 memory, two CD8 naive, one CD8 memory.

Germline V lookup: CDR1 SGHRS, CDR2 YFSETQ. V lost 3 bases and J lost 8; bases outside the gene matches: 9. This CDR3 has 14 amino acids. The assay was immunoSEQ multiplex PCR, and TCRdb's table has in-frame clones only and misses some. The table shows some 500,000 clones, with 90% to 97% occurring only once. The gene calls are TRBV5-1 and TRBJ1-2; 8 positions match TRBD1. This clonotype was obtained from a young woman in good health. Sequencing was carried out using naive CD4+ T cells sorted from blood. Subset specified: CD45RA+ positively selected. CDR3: CASSSLRDRHGYTF. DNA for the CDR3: TGCGCCAGCAGCTCCCTCCGGGACAGGCACGGCTACACCTTC.